Below are 8 T cell receptor beta chains sequenced from a single sample in a study of T cell repertoires in cytomegalovirus infection. Each CDR3 protein gets one entry after TCRdb re-called the reads with MiXCR. The table has fewer than 1,000,000 distinct CDR3 sequences, 30% to 40% seen once; the top ten hold over 12%. Their antigen targets remain unknown. The specimen comprised cultured CD8+ T cells from PBMCs, sampled from culture after CMV antigen stimulation. These receptor sequences come from a human donor in good health (CMV status not recorded). Some clones in this sample may be carry-over from other donors' samples.

This rearrangement joins TRBV7-9 to TRBJ1-5; no reliable D call. Trimming cost V 6 bases and J 4 bases, with 10 bases left between them. The CDR3 has 13 residues. The V gene's germline CDR1 is SEHNR and CDR2 FQNEAQ (reference sequence). DNA for the CDR3: TGTGCCAGCAGTCCAAGTCCTAATCAGCCCCAGCATTTT. It specifies CASSPSPNQPQHF.

The J gene is TRBJ1-4, the V gene TRBV27, with unresolved D. Trimming removed 6 bases at V and 2 bases at J, with 19 bases between. This CDR3 has 17 amino acids. Germline lookup yields CDR1 MNHEY and CDR2 SMNVEV (reference sequence). Written as DNA, the CDR3 is TGTGCCAGCAGAGCGGTCCAGCGCCGGTCTACTAATGAAAAACTGTTTTTT. This codes for CASRAVQRRSTNEKLFF.

This clonotype was recorded a few times. The chain joins TRBV20-1 to TRBJ2-5; D remains unclear. V was shortened by 0 bases and J by 8 bases, with 22 bases between the two germline ends. The CDR3 has 16 amino acids. Germline V gives CDR1 DFQATT, CDR2 SNEGSKA (reference sequence). Written as DNA, the CDR3 is TGCAGTGCTAGAGACACCGGCCCGCGCGGTACGGGCACCCAGTACTTC. Its protein product is CSARDTGPRGTGTQYF.

V usage is TRBV2 and J usage is TRBJ2-5; TRBD2 aligns across 10 bases. Per the germline V gene, CDR1 is SNHLY and CDR2 is FYNNEI. The CDR3 totals 13 residues. The V and J ends lost 5 bases and 7 bases, in that order; junction bases with no gene match: 4. The CDR3 nucleotides read TGTGCCAGCAGTTCCCTAGCGGGGGCGACCCAGTACTTC. Its translation is CASSSLAGATQYF.

This clonotype turned up a few times. The chain joins TRBV27 to TRBJ2-3, with D tentatively TRBD2 (6 bases). Per germline, CDR1 MNHEY and CDR2 SMNVEV (reference sequence). V was shortened by 2 bases and J by 3 bases, with 18 bases between the two germline ends. CDR3 length: 17 residues. CDR3 protein: CASSLGPELRGTDTQYF. The CDR3 DNA sequence: TGTGCCAGCAGTTTAGGCCCCGAGTTGCGGGGTACAGATACGCAGTATTTT.

The rearrangement joins TRBV29-1 to TRBJ2-5, with TRBD2 identical over 14 bases. V lost 4 bases and J lost 7; bases outside the gene matches: 8. The CDR3 covers 15 residues. Germline V CDR1 and CDR2: SQVTM, ANQGSEA. The CDR3 reads CSVVSTSGGAVTQYF. CDR3 DNA: TGCAGCGTTGTTTCGACTAGCGGGGGGGCAGTGACCCAGTACTTC.

V and J are TRBV7-6 and TRBJ2-5, with TRBD2 identical over 14 bases. Germline lookup yields CDR1 SGHVS and CDR2 FNYEAQ. The J segment lost 5 bases and the V segment lost 5 bases, leaving 10 bases of the junction unmatched. This CDR3 region has 17 residues. The CDR3 nucleotides are TGTGCCAGCAGCGGGACGGGACTAGCGGGGGCAGGGGAGACCCAGTACTTC. This encodes CASSGTGLAGAGETQYF.

This clonotype has more than one count but fewer than ten. The chain links TRBV20-1 to TRBJ2-1; TRBD2 aligns across 7 bases. CDR1 is DFQATT, CDR2 SNEGSKA, per germline (reference sequence). V was pared by 6 bases and J by 3 bases, with 5 bases of the junction left unmatched. This CDR3 spans 13 amino acids. The CDR3 reads CSAPGGGYNEQFF. CDR3 nucleotide sequence: TGCAGTGCCCCGGGCGGGGGCTACAATGAGCAGTTCTTC.